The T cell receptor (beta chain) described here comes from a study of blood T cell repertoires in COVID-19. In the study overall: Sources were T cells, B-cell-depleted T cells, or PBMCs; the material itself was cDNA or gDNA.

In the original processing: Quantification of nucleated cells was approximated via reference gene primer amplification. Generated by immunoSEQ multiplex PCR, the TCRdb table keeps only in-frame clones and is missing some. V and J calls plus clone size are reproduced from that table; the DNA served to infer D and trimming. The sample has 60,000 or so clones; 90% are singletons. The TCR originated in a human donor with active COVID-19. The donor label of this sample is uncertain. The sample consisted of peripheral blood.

The CDR3 region is CASSYSPGRTGELFF. CDR3 DNA sequence: TGTGCCAGCAGTTACTCTCCAGGGAGGACCGGGGAGCTGTTTTTT. The chain is built from TRBV6-5 and TRBJ2-2; possibly TRBD2 for D (6 bases). CDR1 is MNHEY, CDR2 SVGAGI, per germline. Trimming cost V 0 bases and J 5 bases, with 10 bases left between them. The CDR3 sequence is 15 residues long.